The 12 T cell receptor beta chains listed next were all sequenced from one sample in a study of cytomegalovirus exposure and HLA in healthy donors. PCR was performed using 60 Vbeta and 13 Jbeta primers. Clones were read by immunoSEQ multiplex PCR, and TCRdb kept only the in-frame ones, dropping some. Of over 85,000 clones detected, 75% to 90% appear once; the ten largest clones hold approximately 2%. Input material: PBMCs. These receptors were collected from a man aged 35-49 years in good health and CMV-seronegative.

This chain connects TRBV6-5 to TRBJ1-5; TRBD1 might be the D (6 bases). The CDR3 contains 14 residues. Germline V gene sequence: CDR1 MNHEY, CDR2 SVGAGI. Trimming cost V 6 bases and J 4 bases, with 13 bases left between them. Here the CDR3 reads CASRPHRANQPQHF. In DNA, the CDR3 is TGTGCCAGCAGACCCCACAGGGCGAATCAGCCCCAGCATTTT.

DNA of the CDR3: TGTGCCAGCAGCAGAGGGACAGCCATGAACACTGAAGCTTTCTTT. Residues: CASSRGTAMNTEAFF. The gene calls are TRBV6-5 and TRBJ1-1, with 7 bases matching TRBD1. The trim removed 6 bases at V and 0 bases at J, leaving 7 bases unmatched. Germline CDR1 MNHEY, CDR2 SVGAGI. The CDR3 runs 15 residues.

The chain employs TRBV7-2 and TRBJ2-5; TRBD2 agrees at 10 bases. The CDR3 extends over 17 amino acids. Losses at the gene ends were 4 bases for V and 4 bases for J; bases not matched to a gene: 12. Germline CDR1 is SGHTA and CDR2 is FQGNSA. CDR3 coding DNA: TGTGCCAGCAGCTGGGGTTCAAGCGGGGGGGCCTTAGAGACCCAGTACTTC. Residues: CASSWGSSGGALETQYF. Variable domain in full (rest from reference TRBV7-2 and TRBJ2-5): GAGVSQSPSNKVTEKGKDVELRCDPISGHTALYWYRQSLGQGLEFLIYFQGNSAPDKSGLPSDRFSAERTGGSVSTLTIQRTQQEDSAVYLCASSWGSSGGALETQYFGPGTRLLVL.

This chain connects TRBV19 to TRBJ1-1; D is uncertain. Germline-derived CDR1 and CDR2 are LNHDA and SQIVND (reference sequence). CDR3 length: 16 amino acids. V lost 6 bases and J lost 1, with 18 bases in between. The CDR3, as DNA: TGTGCCAGTAGCTATGGCCAGGCCCCTACGAACACTGAAGCTTTCTTT. This sequence encodes CASSYGQAPTNTEAFF.

The CDR3 region is CASSPRSYNEQFF. In nucleotides, the CDR3 is TGTGCCAGCAGTCCTAGGTCCTACAATGAGCAGTTCTTC. The chain links TRBV6-1 to TRBJ2-1, with D uncertain. The CDR3 spans 13 residues. V lost 5 bases, J lost 1 base, and 6 bases lay in between. Germline V gene data show CDR1 as MNHNS and CDR2 as SASEGT.

The gene calls are TRBV5-4 and TRBJ1-1; D unclear. CDR3 size: 14 residues. CDR1 is SGHNT, CDR2 YYREEE, per germline (reference sequence). Trimming took 4 bases from V and 2 from J, leaving 12 bases between them. CDR3 sequence (DNA): TGTGCCAGCAGCCCCGGTGCCCGTAACACTGAAGCTTTCTTT. Protein sequence: CASSPGARNTEAFF.

This sequence joins TRBV25-1 and TRBJ1-5, with 8 bases that match TRBD1. This CDR3 region has 15 residues. Germline V gene lookup returns CDR1 MGHDK and CDR2 SYGVNS. J gave up 3 bases and V 9 bases, and 10 bases lay outside the gene matches. The CDR3: CARYVNRGSNQPQHF. In DNA, the CDR3 is TGTGCCAGATACGTGAACAGGGGGTCCAATCAGCCCCAGCATTTT.

The CDR3 DNA follows: TGTGCCAGCAGCTCAGACCATACAGGGAGCTCCTATAATTCACCCCTCCACTTT. It specifies CASSSDHTGSSYNSPLHF. The chain has TRBV7-9 and TRBJ1-6; perhaps TRBD1 as D (6 bases). Germline values: CDR1 SEHNR, CDR2 FQNEAQ (reference sequence). Trimming removed 4 bases from V and 0 bases from J, with 16 bases in between. The CDR3 has 18 amino acids.

The CDR3 sequence is CASSYSGSPGANVLTF. CDR3 nucleotide sequence: TGTGCCAGCAGTTACTCGGGGAGCCCCGGGGCCAACGTCCTGACTTTC. The chain carries TRBV6-5 and TRBJ2-6; possibly TRBD2 for D (5 bases). The germline V gene has CDR1 MNHEY and CDR2 SVGAGI. The CDR3 length is 16 residues. The germline V and J ends were trimmed by 0 bases and 4 bases, with 10 bases remaining between them.

This clone has only one observation. The chain couples TRBV27 to TRBJ1-6, with TRBD1 identical over 9 bases. V lost 6 bases and J lost 7; bases outside the gene matches: 10. The germline gives CDR1 MNHEY, CDR2 SMNVEV (reference sequence). The CDR3 runs to 16 residues. The CDR3 region is CASSRTGVGSNSPLHF. The CDR3 DNA follows: TGTGCCAGCAGCCGGACAGGGGTGGGGAGCAATTCACCCCTCCACTTT.

This chain uses TRBV19 with TRBJ1-2; D gene ambiguous. V was shortened by 8 bases and J by 0 bases, with 7 bases between the two germline ends. The V gene's germline CDR1 is LNHDA and CDR2 SQIVND (reference sequence). The CDR3 sequence is 12 residues long. The CDR3 region is CASRGPNYGYTF. The CDR3 nucleotides read TGTGCCAGTCGCGGTCCTAACTATGGCTACACCTTC.

The chain is built from TRBV5-6 and TRBJ2-3; TRBD2 agrees at 15 bases. Trimming at V came to 4 bases and at J to 5 bases, leaving 8 bases not matched to a gene. The CDR3 consists of 17 residues. The germline CDR1 and CDR2 sequences are SGHDT and YYEEEE. The CDR3 protein is CASSKGTSGGWGDTQYF. The CDR3 DNA sequence: TGTGCCAGCAGCAAGGGGACTAGCGGGGGGTGGGGAGATACGCAGTATTTT.